The T cell receptor (beta chain) under discussion was sequenced for a study of cytomegalovirus exposure and HLA in healthy donors. Study-wide context: Most donors, around 81% of 350 to 450 genotyped, fell in the Caucasian-associated ancestry cluster.

General study findings and limits: Among CMV-associated TCR beta chains, most appeared HLA-restricted in a later analysis. A link between a missense DCLRE1C variant and TCR beta V- and J-gene trimming emerged from a later analysis.

The germline gives CDR1 SGHRS, CDR2 YFSETQ. Trimming took 0 bases from V and 1 from J, leaving 7 bases between them. The CDR3 has 14 residues. This clone was seen a single time. What it recognizes is unknown. PCR involved 60 Vbeta and 13 Jbeta primers. The assay was immunoSEQ multiplex PCR, and TCRdb's table has in-frame clones only and misses some. The table records about 110,000 clones, 55% to 75% of them present only once. The gene calls are TRBV5-1 and TRBJ1-1; no definite D call. The TCR comes from a woman between 65 and 79 years old in good health and CMV-seropositive. Input material: PBMCs. The DNA of the CDR3 is TGCGCCAGCAGCTTGGAGCCGGGGAACACTGAAGCTTTCTTT. Its translation is CASSLEPGNTEAFF.